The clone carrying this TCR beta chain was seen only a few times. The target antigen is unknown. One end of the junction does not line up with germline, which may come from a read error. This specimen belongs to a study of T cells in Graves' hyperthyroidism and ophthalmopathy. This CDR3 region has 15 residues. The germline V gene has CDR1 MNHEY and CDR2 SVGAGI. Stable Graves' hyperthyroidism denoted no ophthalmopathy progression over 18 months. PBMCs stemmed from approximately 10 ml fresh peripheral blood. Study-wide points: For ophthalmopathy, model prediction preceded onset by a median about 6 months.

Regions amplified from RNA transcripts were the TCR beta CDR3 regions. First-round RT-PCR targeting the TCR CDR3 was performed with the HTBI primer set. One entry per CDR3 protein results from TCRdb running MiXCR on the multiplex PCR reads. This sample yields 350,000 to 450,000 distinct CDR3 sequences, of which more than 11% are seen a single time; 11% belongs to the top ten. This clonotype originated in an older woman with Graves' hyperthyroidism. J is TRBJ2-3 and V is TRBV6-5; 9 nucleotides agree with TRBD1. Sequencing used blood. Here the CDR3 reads CVSSYSGQGADTQYF. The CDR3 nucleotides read TGTGTCAGCAGTTACTCGGGACAGGGCGCAGATACGCAGTATTTT.